This record looks at one T cell receptor (beta chain) sequence and its context. The antigen remains unidentified. The data belong to a study of shared clonotypes between healthy human individuals. Profiling relied on immunoSEQ multiplex PCR, and the TCRdb table lists in-frame clones only, not all of them. The data show approximately 2.1 million clones, over 85% seen once. Germline CDR1 is SGHNT and CDR2 is YYREEE (reference sequence). CDR3 length: 14 residues. The trim removed 4 bases at V and 6 bases at J, leaving 5 bases unmatched. General study results and limits: An expected dependence of interdonor clonotype sharing on sequencing depth was noted.

The receptor's source is a man between 18 and 29 years old in good health. Some clones in this sample may be carry-over from other donors' samples. The chain uses TRBV5-4 and TRBJ2-1; 9 nucleotides match TRBD2. The sample was naive CD4+ T cells from PBMCs. Described subset: CD45RA+ positively selected. Here the CDR3 reads CASSAGTSSNEQFF. CDR3 DNA: TGTGCCAGCAGCGCCGGGACTAGCAGCAATGAGCAGTTCTTC. Combining the CDR3 with reference TRBV5-4 and TRBJ2-1 gives the whole variable domain ETGVTQSPTHLIKTRGQQVTLRCSSQSGHNTVSWYQQALGQGPQFIFQYYREEENGRGNFPPRFSGLQFPNYSSELNVNALELDDSALYLCASSAGTSSNEQFFGPGTRLTVL.